This T cell receptor beta chain was observed in a study of cytomegalovirus exposure and HLA in healthy donors. The CDR3 length is 14 residues. The V gene's germline CDR1 is MNHEY and CDR2 SMNVEV (reference sequence). Trimming shortened V by 3 bases and J by 1 base, and 9 bases separated the two germline ends. PCR used 60 Vbeta primers and 13 Jbeta primers. Sequencing used immunoSEQ multiplex PCR; TCRdb keeps in-frame clones, though not all of them. The ten top clones account for 4.5% to 6.5%, within a sample of about 88,000 clones. Participants comprised healthy donors of bone marrow. V usage is TRBV27 and J usage is TRBJ1-1; D unclear. Sequences were obtained from PBMCs. The source of this sequence is a girl under 18 in good health and CMV-seropositive. As DNA, the CDR3 is TGTGCCAGCAGTTTCAGGCAGGCGAACACTGAAGCTTTCTTT. It yields the protein CASSFRQANTEAFF.